One and the same sample provided the 7 T cell receptor beta chains below, sequenced in a study of shared clonotypes between healthy human individuals. This table comes from immunoSEQ multiplex PCR, and its TCRdb copy is limited to in-frame clones, with some not included. The sample has approximately 1.4 million clones, 98% seen once. The sequencing input was naive CD4+ T cells sorted from blood. Regarding subset: CD45RA+ positively selected. Receptors originate from a man in his thirties or forties in good health.

This chain joins TRBV7-8 and TRBJ2-7; 8 bases match TRBD2. Germline V gene sequence: CDR1 SGHVS, CDR2 FQNEAQ. This CDR3 contains 16 residues. The J segment lost 2 bases and the V segment lost 4 bases, leaving 10 bases of the junction unmatched. CDR3 in DNA: TGTGCCAGCAGCTCCCGACCGGGACTAGGAGCCTACGAGCAGTACTTC. Translation: CASSSRPGLGAYEQYF.

In this sample, this clone turned up once. The V call is TRBV9, the J call TRBJ2-2; no clear D gene. V was pared by 3 bases and J by 3 bases, with 18 bases between. The V gene's germline CDR1 is SGDLS and CDR2 YYNGEE. The CDR3 is made up of 17 amino acids. CDR3 loop: CASSGVVPTTYTGELFF. CDR3 coding DNA: TGTGCCAGCAGCGGCGTAGTACCCACGACGTACACCGGGGAGCTGTTTTTT.

The J gene is TRBJ2-1, the V gene TRBV28; TRBD1 is a possible D gene (5 bases). V was trimmed by 2 bases and J by 6 bases, leaving 14 bases between them. The CDR3 runs 15 residues. Germline CDR1 and CDR2: MDHEN and SYDVKM. This CDR3 is CASSLVQGIGNEQFF. CDR3 coding DNA: TGTGCCAGCAGTTTAGTCCAGGGTATCGGCAATGAGCAGTTCTTC.

The genes are TRBV7-8 and TRBJ2-7; D is possibly TRBD1 or TRBD2 (5 bases each). The CDR3 spans 18 residues. Germline loops: CDR1 SGHVS, CDR2 FQNEAQ. Trimming removed 0 bases from V and 3 bases from J, with 21 bases in between. This CDR3 is CASSLASMTGRPYYEQYF. The DNA for the CDR3 is TGTGCCAGCAGCTTAGCCTCAATGACGGGACGGCCGTACTACGAGCAGTACTTC.

This clone was seen just once. This sequence joins TRBV5-6 and TRBJ1-5, with D uncertain. Trimming took off 1 base at V and 5 bases at J, with 19 bases between the two ends. Germline assignment: CDR1 SGHDT and CDR2 YYEEEE. This CDR3 comprises 17 residues. CDR3 sequence: CASSLFSSTIVYQPQHF. For the CDR3, the DNA is TGTGCCAGCAGCTTGTTTTCCAGTACTATAGTTTATCAGCCCCAGCATTTT.

The chain couples TRBV5-4 to TRBJ1-1; the D gene is possibly TRBD1 (5 bases). In germline, CDR1 is SGHNT, CDR2 YYREEE (reference sequence). Trimming shortened V by 4 bases and J by 7 bases, and 20 bases separated the two germline ends. The CDR3 loop spans 15 amino acids. CDR3 DNA: TGTGCCAGCAGCCCAACTCGTAGAGGGGACCTTGAAGCTTTCTTT. Amino acid sequence: CASSPTRRGDLEAFF.

This clone showed up just once. The J gene is TRBJ2-7, the V gene TRBV21-1. TRBV21-1 is a known pseudogene. The CDR3 spans 14 residues. CDR3 in amino acids: CASSKAPLPYEQYF. The CDR3 DNA reads TGTGCCAGCAGCAAAGCGCCGTTGCCTTACGAGCAGTACTTC.